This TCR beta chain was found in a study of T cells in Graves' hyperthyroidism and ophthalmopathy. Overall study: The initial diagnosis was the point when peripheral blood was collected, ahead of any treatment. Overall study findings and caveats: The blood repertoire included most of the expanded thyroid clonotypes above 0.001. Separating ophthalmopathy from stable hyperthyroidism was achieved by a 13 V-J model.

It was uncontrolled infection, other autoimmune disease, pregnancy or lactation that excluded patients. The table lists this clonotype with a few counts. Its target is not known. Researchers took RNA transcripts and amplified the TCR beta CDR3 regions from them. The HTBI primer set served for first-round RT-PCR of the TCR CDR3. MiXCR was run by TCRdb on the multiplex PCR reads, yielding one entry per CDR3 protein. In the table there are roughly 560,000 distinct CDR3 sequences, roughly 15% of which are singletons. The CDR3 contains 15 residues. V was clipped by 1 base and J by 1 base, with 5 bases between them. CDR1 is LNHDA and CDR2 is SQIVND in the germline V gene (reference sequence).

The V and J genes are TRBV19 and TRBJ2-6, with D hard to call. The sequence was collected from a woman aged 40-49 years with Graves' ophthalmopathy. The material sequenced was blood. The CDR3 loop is CASSIGVSGANVLTF. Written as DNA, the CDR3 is TGTGCCAGTAGTATAGGAGTATCTGGGGCCAACGTCCTGACTTTC.